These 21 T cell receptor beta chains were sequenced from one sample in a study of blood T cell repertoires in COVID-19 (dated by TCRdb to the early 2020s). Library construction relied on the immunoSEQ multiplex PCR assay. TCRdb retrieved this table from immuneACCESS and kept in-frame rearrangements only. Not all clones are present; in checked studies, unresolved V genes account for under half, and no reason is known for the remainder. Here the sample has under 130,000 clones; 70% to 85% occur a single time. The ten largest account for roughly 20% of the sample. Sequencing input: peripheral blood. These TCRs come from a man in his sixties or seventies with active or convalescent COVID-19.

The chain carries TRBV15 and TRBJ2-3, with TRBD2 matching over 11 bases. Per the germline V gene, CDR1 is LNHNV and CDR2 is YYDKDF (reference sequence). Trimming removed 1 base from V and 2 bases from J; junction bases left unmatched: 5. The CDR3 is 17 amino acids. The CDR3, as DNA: TGTGCCACCAGCAGAGGGCGACTAGCGGGGCACACAGATACGCAGTATTTT. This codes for CATSRGRLAGHTDTQYF.

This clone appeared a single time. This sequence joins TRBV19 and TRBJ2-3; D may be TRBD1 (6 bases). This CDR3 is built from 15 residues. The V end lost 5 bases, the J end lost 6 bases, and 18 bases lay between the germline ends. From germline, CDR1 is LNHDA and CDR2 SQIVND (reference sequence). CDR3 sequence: CASSSRGRVGDTQYF. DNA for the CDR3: TGTGCCAGTAGTTCCAGGGGAAGAGTGGGGGATACGCAGTATTTT.

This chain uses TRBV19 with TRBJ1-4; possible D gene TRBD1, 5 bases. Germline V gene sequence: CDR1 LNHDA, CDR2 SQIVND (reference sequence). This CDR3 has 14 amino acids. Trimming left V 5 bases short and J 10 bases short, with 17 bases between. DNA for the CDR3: TGTGCCAGTAGTGCGGCGGGGGATTCAGCAAAACTGTTTTTT. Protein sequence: CASSAAGDSAKLFF. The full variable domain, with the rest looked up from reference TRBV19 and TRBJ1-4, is DGGITQSPKYLFRKEGQNVTLSCEQNLNHDAMYWYRQDPGQGLRLIYYSQIVNDFQKGDIAEGYSVSREKKESFPLTVTSAQKNPTAFYLCASSAAGDSAKLFFGSGTQLSVL.

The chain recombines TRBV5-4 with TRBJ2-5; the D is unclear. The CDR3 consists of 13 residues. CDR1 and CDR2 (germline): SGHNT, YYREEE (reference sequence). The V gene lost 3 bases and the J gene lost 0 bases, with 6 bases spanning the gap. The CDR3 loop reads CASSSTDQETQYF. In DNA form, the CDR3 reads TGTGCCAGCAGCTCCACGGACCAAGAGACCCAGTACTTC.

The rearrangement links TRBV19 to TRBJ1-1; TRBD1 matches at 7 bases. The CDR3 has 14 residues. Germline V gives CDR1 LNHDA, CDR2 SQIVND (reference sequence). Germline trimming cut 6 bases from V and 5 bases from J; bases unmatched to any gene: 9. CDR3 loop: CASRLQGYGTEAFF. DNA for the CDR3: TGTGCCAGTAGATTACAGGGGTACGGTACTGAAGCTTTCTTT.

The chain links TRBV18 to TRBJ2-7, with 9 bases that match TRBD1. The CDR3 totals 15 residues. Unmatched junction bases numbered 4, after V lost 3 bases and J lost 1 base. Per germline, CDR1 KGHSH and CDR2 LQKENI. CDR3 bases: TGTGCCAGCTCACCGGGACAGGGCGGTTCCTACGAGCAGTACTTC. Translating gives CASSPGQGGSYEQYF.

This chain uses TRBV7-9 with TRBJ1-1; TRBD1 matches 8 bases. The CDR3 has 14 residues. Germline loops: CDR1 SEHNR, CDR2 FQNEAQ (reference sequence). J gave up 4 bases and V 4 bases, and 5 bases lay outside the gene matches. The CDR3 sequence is CASSSTGGITEAFF. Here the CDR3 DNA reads TGTGCCAGCAGCTCCACAGGGGGTATCACTGAAGCTTTCTTT.

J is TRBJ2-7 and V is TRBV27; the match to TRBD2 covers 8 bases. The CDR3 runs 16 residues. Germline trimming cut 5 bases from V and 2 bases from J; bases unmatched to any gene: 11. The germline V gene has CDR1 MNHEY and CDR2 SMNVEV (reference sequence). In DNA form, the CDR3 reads TGTGCCAGCAGTCTATACTTAACTAGCGGACCCTACGAGCAGTACTTC. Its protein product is CASSLYLTSGPYEQYF.

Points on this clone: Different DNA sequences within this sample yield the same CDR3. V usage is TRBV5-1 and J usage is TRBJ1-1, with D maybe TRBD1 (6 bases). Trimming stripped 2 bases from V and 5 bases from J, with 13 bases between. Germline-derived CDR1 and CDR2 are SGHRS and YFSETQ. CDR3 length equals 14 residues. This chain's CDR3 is CASSFGRGTTEAFF. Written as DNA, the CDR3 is TGCGCCAGCAGCTTCGGAAGGGGGACGACTGAAGCTTTCTTT.

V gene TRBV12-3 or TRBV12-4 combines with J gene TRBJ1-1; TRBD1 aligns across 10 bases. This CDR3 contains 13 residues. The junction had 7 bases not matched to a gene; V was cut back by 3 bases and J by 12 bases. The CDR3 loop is CASSFSDRGATFF. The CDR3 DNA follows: TGTGCCAGCAGTTTTTCGGACAGGGGGGCGACTTTCTTT.

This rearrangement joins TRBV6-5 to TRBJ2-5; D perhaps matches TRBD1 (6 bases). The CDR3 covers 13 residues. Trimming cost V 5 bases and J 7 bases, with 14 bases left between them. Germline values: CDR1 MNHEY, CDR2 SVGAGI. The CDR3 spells CASSLTSGATQYF. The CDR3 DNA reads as TGTGCCAGCAGTCTTACGTCAGGGGCGACCCAGTACTTC.

For the CDR3, the DNA is TGTGCCAGCAAGCTTTGGGGAGTGGACACTGAAGCTTTCTTT. Its protein product is CASKLWGVDTEAFF. The genes are TRBV6-5 and TRBJ1-1; D is undetermined. V was pared by 7 bases and J by 3 bases, with 15 bases between. CDR3 length: 14 amino acids. CDR1 MNHEY and CDR2 SVGAGI come from the germline V gene.

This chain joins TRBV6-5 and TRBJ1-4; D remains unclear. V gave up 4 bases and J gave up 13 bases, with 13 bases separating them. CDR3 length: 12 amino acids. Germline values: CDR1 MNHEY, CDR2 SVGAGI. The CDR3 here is CASSSYSLRLFF. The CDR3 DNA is TGTGCCAGCAGTTCCTACAGTCTCCGACTGTTTTTT.

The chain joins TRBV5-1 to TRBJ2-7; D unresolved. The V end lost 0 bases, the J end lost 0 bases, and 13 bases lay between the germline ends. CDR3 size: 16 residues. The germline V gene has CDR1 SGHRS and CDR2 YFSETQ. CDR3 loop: CASSLVIGASSYEQYF. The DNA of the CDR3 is TGCGCCAGCAGCTTGGTCATTGGAGCGAGCTCCTACGAGCAGTACTTC. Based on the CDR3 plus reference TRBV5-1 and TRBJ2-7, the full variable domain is KAGVTQTPRYLIKTRGQQVTLSCSPISGHRSVSWYQQTPGQGLQFLFEYFSETQRNKGNFPGRFSGRQFSNSRSEMNVSTLELGDSALYLCASSLVIGASSYEQYFGPGTRLTVT.

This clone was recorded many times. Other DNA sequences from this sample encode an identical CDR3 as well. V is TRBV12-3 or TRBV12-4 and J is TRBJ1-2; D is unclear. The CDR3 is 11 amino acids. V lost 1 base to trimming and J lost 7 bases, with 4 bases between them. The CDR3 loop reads CASSLGAGYTF. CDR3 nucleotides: TGTGCCAGCAGTTTAGGGGCTGGCTACACCTTC.

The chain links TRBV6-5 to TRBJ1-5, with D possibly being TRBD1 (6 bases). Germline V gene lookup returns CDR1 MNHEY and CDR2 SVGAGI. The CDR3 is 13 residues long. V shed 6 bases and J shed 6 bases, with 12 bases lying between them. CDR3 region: CASSSRGGQPQHF. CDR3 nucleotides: TGTGCCAGCAGCAGCAGGGGCGGTCAGCCCCAGCATTTT.

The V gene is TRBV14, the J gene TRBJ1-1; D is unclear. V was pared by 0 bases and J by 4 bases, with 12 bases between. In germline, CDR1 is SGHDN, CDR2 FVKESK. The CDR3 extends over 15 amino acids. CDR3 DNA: TGTGCCAGCAGCCAAGATGTGGGGAGAGGCACTGAAGCTTTCTTT. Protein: CASSQDVGRGTEAFF.

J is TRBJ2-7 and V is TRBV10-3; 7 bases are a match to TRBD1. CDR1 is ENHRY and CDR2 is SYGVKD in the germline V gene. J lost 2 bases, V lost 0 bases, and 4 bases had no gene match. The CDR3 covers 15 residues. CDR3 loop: CAISESQGIAYEQYF. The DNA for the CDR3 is TGTGCCATCAGTGAGTCACAGGGGATCGCCTACGAGCAGTACTTC.

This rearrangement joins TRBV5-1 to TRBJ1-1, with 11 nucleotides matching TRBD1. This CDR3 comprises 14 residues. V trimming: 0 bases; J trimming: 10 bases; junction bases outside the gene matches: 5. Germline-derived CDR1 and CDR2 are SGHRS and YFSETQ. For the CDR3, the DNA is TGCGCCAGCAGCTTGGCCGGGGACAGGGGGACAGCTTTCTTT. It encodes CASSLAGDRGTAFF.

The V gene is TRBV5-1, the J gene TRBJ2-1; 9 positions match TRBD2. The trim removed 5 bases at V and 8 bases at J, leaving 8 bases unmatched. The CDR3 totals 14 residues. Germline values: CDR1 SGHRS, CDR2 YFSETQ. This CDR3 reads CASSLAGDSYEQFF. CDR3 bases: TGCGCCAGCAGTTTAGCGGGAGATAGCTATGAGCAGTTCTTC.

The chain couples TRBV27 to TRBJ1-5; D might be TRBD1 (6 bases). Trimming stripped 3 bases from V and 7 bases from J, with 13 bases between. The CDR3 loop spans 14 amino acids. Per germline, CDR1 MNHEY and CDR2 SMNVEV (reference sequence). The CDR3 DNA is TGTGCCAGCAGTTTTCAGGGAAGGGGGCAGCCCCAGCATTTT. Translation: CASSFQGRGQPQHF.